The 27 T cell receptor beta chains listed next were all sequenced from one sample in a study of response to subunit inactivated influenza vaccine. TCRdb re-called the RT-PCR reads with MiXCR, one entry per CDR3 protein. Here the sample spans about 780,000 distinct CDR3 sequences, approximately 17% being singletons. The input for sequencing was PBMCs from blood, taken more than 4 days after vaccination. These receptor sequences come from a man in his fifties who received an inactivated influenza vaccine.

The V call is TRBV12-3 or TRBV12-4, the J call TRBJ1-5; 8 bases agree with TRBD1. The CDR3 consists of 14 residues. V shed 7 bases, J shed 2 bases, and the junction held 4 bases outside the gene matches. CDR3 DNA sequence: TGTGCCAGCAACGACAGGGGAGGCAATCAGCCCCAGCATTTT. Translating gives CASNDRGGNQPQHF.

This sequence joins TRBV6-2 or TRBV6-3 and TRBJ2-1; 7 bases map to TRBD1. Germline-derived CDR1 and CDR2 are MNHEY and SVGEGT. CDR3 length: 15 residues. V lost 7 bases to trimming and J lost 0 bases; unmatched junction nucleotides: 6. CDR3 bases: TGTGCCAGCACGATTACAGGGGCCTCCTACAATGAGCAGTTCTTC. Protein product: CASTITGASYNEQFF.

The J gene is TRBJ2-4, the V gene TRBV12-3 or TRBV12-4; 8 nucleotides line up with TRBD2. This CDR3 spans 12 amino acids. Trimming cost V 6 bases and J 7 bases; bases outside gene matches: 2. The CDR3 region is CASRPGGNIQYF. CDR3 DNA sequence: TGTGCCAGCAGGCCGGGGGGGAACATTCAGTACTTC.

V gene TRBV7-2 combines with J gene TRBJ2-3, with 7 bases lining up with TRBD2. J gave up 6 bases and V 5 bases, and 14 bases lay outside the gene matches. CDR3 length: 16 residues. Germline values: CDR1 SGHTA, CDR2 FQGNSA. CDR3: CASSQQGGRSVDTQYF. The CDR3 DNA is TGTGCCAGCAGCCAACAAGGCGGGAGATCCGTTGATACGCAGTATTTT.

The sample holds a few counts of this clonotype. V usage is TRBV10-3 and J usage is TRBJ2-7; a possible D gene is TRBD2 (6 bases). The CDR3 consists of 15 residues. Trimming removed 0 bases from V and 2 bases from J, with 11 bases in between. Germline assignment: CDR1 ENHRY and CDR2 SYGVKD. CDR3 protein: CAISESGGLTYEQYF. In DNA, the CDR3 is TGTGCCATCAGTGAGTCCGGGGGATTAACCTACGAGCAGTACTTC.

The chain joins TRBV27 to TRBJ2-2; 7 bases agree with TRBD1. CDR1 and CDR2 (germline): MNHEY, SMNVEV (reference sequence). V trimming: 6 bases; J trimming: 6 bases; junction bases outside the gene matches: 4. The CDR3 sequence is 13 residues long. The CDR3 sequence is CASRNRGAGELFF. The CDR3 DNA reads TGTGCCAGCAGGAACAGGGGCGCCGGGGAGCTGTTTTTT.

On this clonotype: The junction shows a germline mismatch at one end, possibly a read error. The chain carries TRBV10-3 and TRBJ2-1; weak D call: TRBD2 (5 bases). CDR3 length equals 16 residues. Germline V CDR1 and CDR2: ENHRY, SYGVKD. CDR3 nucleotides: TGTGCCATCAGTGAGAGGGCAGGCGGAGGATACACTGAGCAGTTCTTC. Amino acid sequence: CAISERAGGGYTEQFF.

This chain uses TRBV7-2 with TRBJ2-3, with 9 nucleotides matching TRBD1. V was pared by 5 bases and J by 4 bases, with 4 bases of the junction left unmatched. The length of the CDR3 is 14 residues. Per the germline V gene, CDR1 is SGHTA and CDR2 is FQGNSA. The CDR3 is CASSQRQGADTQYF. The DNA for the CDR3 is TGTGCCAGCAGCCAAAGACAGGGGGCAGATACGCAGTATTTT.

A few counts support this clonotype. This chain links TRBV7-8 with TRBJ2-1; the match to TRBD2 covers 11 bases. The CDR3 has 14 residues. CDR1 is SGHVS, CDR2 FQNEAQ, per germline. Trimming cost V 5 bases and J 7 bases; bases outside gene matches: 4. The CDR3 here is CASSLRLAGNEQFF. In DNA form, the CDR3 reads TGTGCCAGCAGCCTCAGACTAGCGGGGAATGAGCAGTTCTTC.

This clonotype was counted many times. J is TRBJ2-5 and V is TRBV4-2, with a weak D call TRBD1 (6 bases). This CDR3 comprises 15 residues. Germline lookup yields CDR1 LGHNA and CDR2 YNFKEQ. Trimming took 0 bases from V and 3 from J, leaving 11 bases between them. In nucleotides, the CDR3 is TGTGCCAGCAGCCAAGACAGTGCAGGGGAAGAGACCCAGTACTTC. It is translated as CASSQDSAGEETQYF.

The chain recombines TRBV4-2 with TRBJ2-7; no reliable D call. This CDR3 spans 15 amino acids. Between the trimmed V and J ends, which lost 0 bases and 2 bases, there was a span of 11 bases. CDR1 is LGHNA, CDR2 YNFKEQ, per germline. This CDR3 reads CASSQERTETYEQYF. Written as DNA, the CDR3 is TGTGCCAGCAGCCAAGAGAGGACCGAAACCTACGAGCAGTACTTC.

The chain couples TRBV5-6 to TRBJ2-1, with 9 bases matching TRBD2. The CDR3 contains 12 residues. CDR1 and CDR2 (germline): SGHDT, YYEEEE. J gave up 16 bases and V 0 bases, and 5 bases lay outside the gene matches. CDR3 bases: TGTGCCAGCAGCTTGGATAGCGGGAGAAGTTTCTTC. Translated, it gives CASSLDSGRSFF. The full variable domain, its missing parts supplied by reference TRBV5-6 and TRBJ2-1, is DAGVTQSPTHLIKTRGQQVTLRCSPKSGHDTVSWYQQALGQGPQFIFQYYEEEERQRGNFPDRFSGHQFPNYSSELNVNALLLGDSALYLCASSLDSGRSFFGPGTRLTVL.

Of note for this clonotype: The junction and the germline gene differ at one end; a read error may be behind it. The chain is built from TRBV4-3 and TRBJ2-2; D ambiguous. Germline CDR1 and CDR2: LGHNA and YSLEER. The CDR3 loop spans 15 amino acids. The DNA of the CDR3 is TGCGCCAGCAGCCAAGGAAGCCATAACACCGGGCAGCTGTTTTTT. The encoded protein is CASSQGSHNTGQLFF.

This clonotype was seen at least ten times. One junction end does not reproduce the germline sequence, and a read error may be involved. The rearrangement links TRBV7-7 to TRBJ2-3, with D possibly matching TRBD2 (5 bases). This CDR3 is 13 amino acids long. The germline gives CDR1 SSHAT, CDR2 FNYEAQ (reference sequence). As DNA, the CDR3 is TGCGCCAGCAGCTTGGGGAGTGGAGATACGCAGTATTTT. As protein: CASSLGSGDTQYF.

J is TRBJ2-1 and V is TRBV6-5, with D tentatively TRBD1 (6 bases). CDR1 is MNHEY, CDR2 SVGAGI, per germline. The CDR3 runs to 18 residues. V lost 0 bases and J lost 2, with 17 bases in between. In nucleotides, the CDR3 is TGTGCCAGCAGTTACTCGATCGTCAGAGGGGGTCCCTACAATGAGCAGTTCTTC. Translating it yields CASSYSIVRGGPYNEQFF.

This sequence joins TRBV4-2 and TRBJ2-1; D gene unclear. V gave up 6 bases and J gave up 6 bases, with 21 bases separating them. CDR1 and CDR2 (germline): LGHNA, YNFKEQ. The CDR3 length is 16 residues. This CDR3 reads CASSRDLGRAVNEQFF. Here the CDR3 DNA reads TGTGCCAGCAGTCGTGACCTAGGACGCGCGGTCAATGAGCAGTTCTTC.

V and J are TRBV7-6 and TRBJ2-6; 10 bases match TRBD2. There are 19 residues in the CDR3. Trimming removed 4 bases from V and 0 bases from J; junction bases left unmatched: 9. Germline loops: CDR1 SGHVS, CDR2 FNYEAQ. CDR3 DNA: TGTGCCAGCAGCTCTTTAGCGGGGGGTTCCAGCTCTGGGGCCAACGTCCTGACTTTC. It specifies CASSSLAGGSSSGANVLTF.

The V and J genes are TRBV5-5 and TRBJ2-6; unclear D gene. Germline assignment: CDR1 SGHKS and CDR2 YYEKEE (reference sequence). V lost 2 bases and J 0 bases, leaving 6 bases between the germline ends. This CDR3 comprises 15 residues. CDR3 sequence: CASSFSLSGANVLTF. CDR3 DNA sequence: TGTGCCAGCAGCTTTTCGCTCTCTGGGGCCAACGTCCTGACTTTC.

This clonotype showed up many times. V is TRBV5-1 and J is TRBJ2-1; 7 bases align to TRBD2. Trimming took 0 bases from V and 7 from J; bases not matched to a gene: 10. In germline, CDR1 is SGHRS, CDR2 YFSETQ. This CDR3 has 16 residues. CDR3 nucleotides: TGCGCCAGCAGCTTGGTGAGCGGGAAGGGCTCGAATGAGCAGTTCTTC. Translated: CASSLVSGKGSNEQFF.

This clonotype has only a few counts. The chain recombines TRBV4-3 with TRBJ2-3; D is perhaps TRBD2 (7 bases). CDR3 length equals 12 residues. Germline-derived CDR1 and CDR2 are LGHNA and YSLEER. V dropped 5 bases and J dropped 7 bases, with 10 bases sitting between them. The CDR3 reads CASSGGANTQYF. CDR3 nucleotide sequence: TGCGCCAGCAGCGGGGGGGCGAATACGCAGTATTTT.

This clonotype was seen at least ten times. In DNA form, the CDR3 reads TGTGCCATCAGTGAGGGGCGTAGCTTGGAGACCCAGTACTTC. Translated, it gives CAISEGRSLETQYF. V is TRBV10-3 and J is TRBJ2-5, with D unclear. The germline V gene has CDR1 ENHRY and CDR2 SYGVKD. V lost 2 bases, J lost 5 bases, and 12 bases lay in between. The CDR3 consists of 14 residues.

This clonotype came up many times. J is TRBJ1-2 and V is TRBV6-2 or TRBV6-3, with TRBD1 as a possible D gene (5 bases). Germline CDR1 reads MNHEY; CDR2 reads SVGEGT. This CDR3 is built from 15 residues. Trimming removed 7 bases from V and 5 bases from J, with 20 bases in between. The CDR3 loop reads CASTNSGGGYYGYTF. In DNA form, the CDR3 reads TGTGCCAGCACCAACTCCGGCGGGGGGTATTATGGCTACACCTTC.

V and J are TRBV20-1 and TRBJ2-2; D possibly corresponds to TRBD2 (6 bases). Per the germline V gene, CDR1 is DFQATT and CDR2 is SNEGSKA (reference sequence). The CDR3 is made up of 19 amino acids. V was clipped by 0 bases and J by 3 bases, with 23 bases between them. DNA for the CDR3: TGCAGTGCTAGAGATCTGAGCGGGCAGAGTCGTAGGGACACCGGGGAGCTGTTTTTT. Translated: CSARDLSGQSRRDTGELFF.

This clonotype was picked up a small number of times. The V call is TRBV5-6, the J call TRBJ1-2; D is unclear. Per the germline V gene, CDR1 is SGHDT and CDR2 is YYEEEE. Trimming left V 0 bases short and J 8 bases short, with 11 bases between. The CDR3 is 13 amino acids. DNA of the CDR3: TGTGCCAGCAGCTTGGAAGAGATCAGAGGCTACACCTTC. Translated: CASSLEEIRGYTF.

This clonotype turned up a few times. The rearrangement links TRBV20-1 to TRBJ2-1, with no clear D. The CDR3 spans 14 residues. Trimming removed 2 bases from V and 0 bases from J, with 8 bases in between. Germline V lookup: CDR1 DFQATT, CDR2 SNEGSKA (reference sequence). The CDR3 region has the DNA TGCAGTGCTAGATCTATTATCTCCTACAATGAGCAGTTCTTC. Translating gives CSARSIISYNEQFF.

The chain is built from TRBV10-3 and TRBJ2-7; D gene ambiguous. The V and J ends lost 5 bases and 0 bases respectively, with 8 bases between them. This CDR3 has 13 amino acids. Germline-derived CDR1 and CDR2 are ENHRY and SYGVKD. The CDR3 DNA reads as TGTGCCATCAGTAGCGACAACTCCTACGAGCAGTACTTC. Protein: CAISSDNSYEQYF.

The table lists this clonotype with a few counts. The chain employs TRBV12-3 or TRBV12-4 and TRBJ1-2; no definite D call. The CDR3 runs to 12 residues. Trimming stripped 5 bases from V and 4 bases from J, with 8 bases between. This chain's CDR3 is CASSLWGYGYTF. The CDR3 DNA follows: TGTGCCAGCAGTCTTTGGGGCTATGGCTACACCTTC.